This T cell receptor beta chain was identified in a study of blood T cell repertoires in COVID-19. The overall study: Samples came from the United States, Italy and Spain, spanning acute and convalescent COVID-19. From T cells, B-cell-depleted T cells, or PBMCs came the material, which was cDNA or gDNA.

Original handling: Nucleated cell counts were estimated from reference gene primer amplification. The method was immunoSEQ multiplex PCR; TCRdb's version includes in-frame clones alone and lacks a portion of them. The V and J calls and the clone size are those of that table, but D and trimming were determined from the DNA. The sample carries about 170,000 clones, about 80% recorded once. The length of the CDR3 is 13 residues. V was clipped by 3 bases and J by 8 bases; unmatched bases: 6. CDR1 is WNHNN, CDR2 SYGVQD, per germline (reference sequence). This clone was observed at least ten times. The sequence was collected from a man in his 70s with active or convalescent COVID-19. Sequences were obtained from peripheral blood. The V gene is TRBV10-1, the J gene TRBJ2-7, with 8 bases aligning to TRBD2. The CDR3 region has the DNA TGCGCCAGCAGTGACCCCGGGGGGGTTAAGCAGTACTTC. Encoded protein: CASSDPGGVKQYF.